The rows below give T cell receptor beta chains drawn from one sample of a study of identical twins. Using its own MiXCR run on the 5' RACE reads, TCRdb lists one record per CDR3 protein. The top ten hold roughly 0.9% of the sample, which has roughly 700,000 distinct CDR3 sequences, 8% to 9% seen once. A further study also used this sample, focusing on yellow fever vaccine responses in identical twins.

Sequenced material: PBMCs. The receptors were sampled from a woman between 18 and 29 years old in good health. Both conserved end residues are part of each CDR3. The order of the fields is D gene, J gene, V gene, clone size, CDR3 protein, CDR3 DNA. A D gene is named only where the DNA matches it firmly. Clone size is given for some rows only: seen once, a few or many times, or a class if the clone is expanded.

D: TRBD1; J: TRBJ1-5; V: TRBV9; size: .; CDR3: CASSPRQGPNQPQHF; DNA: TGTGCCAGCAGCCCTCGACAGGGGCCAAATCAGCCCCAGCATTTT
D: .; J: TRBJ2-3; V: TRBV5-1; size: many; CDR3: CASSPWTPGADTQYF; DNA: TGCGCCAGCAGCCCCTGGACCCCCGGGGCAGATACGCAGTATTTT
D: .; J: TRBJ2-5; V: TRBV9; size: many; CDR3: CASSVGLAQETQYF; DNA: TGTGCCAGCAGCGTAGGTCTAGCCCAAGAGACCCAGTACTTC
D: TRBD2; J: TRBJ2-2; V: TRBV7-2; size: .; CDR3: CASSFPSSGTFTGELFF; DNA: TGTGCCAGCAGCTTTCCCAGTAGCGGGACTTTCACCGGGGAGCTGTTTTTT
D: TRBD2; J: TRBJ2-6; V: TRBV7-9; size: .; CDR3: CATEVAGGQYGANVLTF; DNA: TGTGCCACGGAGGTAGCGGGGGGGCAATATGGGGCCAACGTCCTGACTTTC
D: TRBD2; J: TRBJ2-2; V: TRBV12-5; size: .; CDR3: CASGLGSGVTTGELFF; DNA: TGTGCTAGTGGCTTGGGGAGCGGGGTGACCACCGGGGAGCTGTTTTTT
D: TRBD1; J: TRBJ1-1; V: TRBV7-3; size: few; CDR3: CASSKTGLNTEAFF; DNA: TGTGCCAGCAGTAAGACAGGGTTGAACACTGAAGCTTTCTTT
D: .; J: TRBJ2-7; V: TRBV12-3/TRBV12-4; size: .; CDR3: CASSLGVSRLNSYEQYF; DNA: TGTGCCAGCAGTTTGGGGGTATCGAGATTAAACTCCTACGAGCAGTACTTC
D: .; J: TRBJ2-1; V: TRBV7-2; size: .; CDR3: CASSWGQYNEQFF; DNA: TGTGCCAGCAGCTGGGGGCAGTACAATGAGCAGTTCTTC
D: .; J: TRBJ2-3; V: TRBV7-3; size: .; CDR3: CASSSGAGRFTDTQYF; DNA: TGTGCCAGCAGCTCTGGGGCGGGGCGATTCACAGATACGCAGTATTTT
D: TRBD1; J: TRBJ2-3; V: TRBV4-3; size: many; CDR3: CASSPHVGTGEGDTQYF; DNA: TGCGCCAGCAGCCCCCACGTCGGGACAGGGGAAGGAGATACGCAGTATTTT
D: .; J: TRBJ2-3; V: TRBV29-1; size: few; CDR3: CSVAGRGLSTDTQYF; DNA: TGCAGCGTTGCCGGGCGGGGTTTGAGCACAGATACGCAGTATTTT
D: TRBD1; J: TRBJ2-2; V: TRBV7-9; size: few; CDR3: CASQHRGDTGELFF; DNA: TGTGCCAGCCAACACAGGGGAGACACCGGGGAGCTGTTTTTT
D: .; J: TRBJ1-5; V: TRBV6-2/TRBV6-3; size: many; CDR3: CASSYITSNQPQHF; DNA: TGTGCCAGCAGTTACATAACGAGCAATCAGCCCCAGCATTTT
D: TRBD1; J: TRBJ2-4; V: TRBV28; size: few; CDR3: CASSQMTGGRDGAKNIQYF; DNA: TGTGCCAGCAGCCAGATGACAGGGGGCCGAGACGGTGCCAAAAACATTCAGTACTTC
D: TRBD1; J: TRBJ2-5; V: TRBV3-1; size: .; CDR3: CASSYRRGGDETQYF; DNA: TGTGCCAGCAGCTACCGGAGAGGGGGCGACGAGACCCAGTACTTC
D: .; J: TRBJ1-3; V: TRBV25-1; size: few; CDR3: CASSEYFSGNTIYF; DNA: TGTGCCAGCAGTGAATATTTCTCTGGAAACACCATATATTTT
D: .; J: TRBJ2-7; V: TRBV5-1; size: few; CDR3: CASSARSESYEQYF; DNA: TGCGCCAGCAGCGCAAGGTCAGAGTCCTACGAGCAGTACTTC
D: .; J: TRBJ2-1; V: TRBV24-1; size: few; CDR3: CATSDFSDEQFF; DNA: TGTGCCACCAGTGATTTTTCGGATGAGCAGTTCTTC
D: .; J: TRBJ2-5; V: TRBV12-3/TRBV12-4; size: .; CDR3: CASSPGEHRGETQYF; DNA: TGTGCCAGCAGTCCGGGAGAGCACCGGGGTGAGACCCAGTACTTC
D: TRBD2; J: TRBJ2-3; V: TRBV2; size: .; CDR3: CASNGLAATDTQYF; DNA: TGTGCCAGCAATGGACTAGCGGCCACAGATACGCAGTATTTT
D: .; J: TRBJ2-6; V: TRBV21-1; size: few; CDR3: CASSKVPSSGANVLTF; DNA: TGTGCCAGCAGCAAAGTCCCGTCCTCTGGGGCCAACGTCCTGACTTTC
D: TRBD1; J: TRBJ1-6; V: TRBV6-1; size: many; CDR3: CASRPGTAFYSPLHF; DNA: TGTGCCAGCAGGCCCGGGACAGCCTTTTATTCACCCCTCCACTTT
D: TRBD1; J: TRBJ2-7; V: TRBV7-6; size: many; CDR3: CATSTGVGYEQYF; DNA: TGTGCCACATCGACAGGGGTGGGATACGAGCAGTACTTC
D: TRBD2; J: TRBJ2-3; V: TRBV11-2; size: few; CDR3: CASSLASGGSHLF; DNA: TGTGCCAGCAGCTTAGCTAGCGGGGGGTCCCACCTTTTT
D: TRBD2; J: TRBJ2-1; V: TRBV4-1; size: few; CDR3: CASRVAGLAGGQSSYNEQFF; DNA: TGCGCCAGCAGGGTCGCCGGACTAGCGGGGGGCCAGAGCTCCTACAATGAGCAGTTCTTC
D: TRBD2; J: TRBJ2-7; V: TRBV29-1; size: few; CDR3: CSAGTSIYEQYF; DNA: TGCAGCGCCGGGACTAGCATCTACGAGCAGTACTTC
D: TRBD2; J: TRBJ2-2; V: TRBV4-3; size: many; CDR3: CASSHYRGGTGELFF; DNA: TGCGCCAGCAGCCACTATCGCGGGGGGACCGGGGAGCTGTTTTTT
D: .; J: TRBJ2-1; V: TRBV7-2; size: .; CDR3: CASSLARLARSSYNEQFF; DNA: TGTGCCAGCAGCTTAGCCAGGCTAGCTCGAAGCTCCTACAATGAGCAGTTCTTC
D: .; J: TRBJ2-5; V: TRBV11-3; size: few; CDR3: CASSSDGGSKTSQYF; DNA: TGTGCCAGCAGCTCGGATGGGGGTTCTAAGACGTCCCAGTACTTC
D: TRBD2; J: TRBJ2-1; V: TRBV5-1; size: many; CDR3: CASSLAIAGGSFF; DNA: TGCGCCAGCAGCTTGGCGATAGCGGGGGGATCGTTCTTC
D: TRBD1; J: TRBJ2-3; V: TRBV9; size: .; CDR3: CASSESRDRVVSDTQYF; DNA: TGTGCCAGCAGCGAGTCCCGGGACAGGGTGGTTTCAGATACGCAGTATTTT
D: TRBD2; J: TRBJ2-1; V: TRBV5-1; size: .; CDR3: CANSATSGGSYNEQFF; DNA: TGCGCCAACAGCGCTACTAGCGGGGGATCCTACAATGAGCAGTTCTTC
D: .; J: TRBJ2-1; V: TRBV5-1; size: .; CDR3: CASSGGGDEQFF; DNA: TGCGCCAGCTCAGGGGGGGGTGATGAGCAGTTCTTC
D: .; J: TRBJ2-5; V: TRBV7-9; size: .; CDR3: CASSSAGFQETQYF; DNA: TGTGCCAGCAGCTCGGCCGGGTTTCAAGAGACCCAGTACTTC
D: .; J: TRBJ2-7; V: TRBV7-8; size: .; CDR3: CASSLVYQLAGKPYEQYF; DNA: TGTGCCAGCAGCTTAGTCTATCAATTGGCAGGGAAACCCTACGAGCAGTACTTC
D: TRBD1; J: TRBJ1-1; V: TRBV2; size: few; CDR3: CASSFGQGAMNTEAFF; DNA: TGTGCCAGCAGTTTCGGACAGGGGGCCATGAACACTGAAGCTTTCTTT
D: TRBD2; J: TRBJ2-7; V: TRBV7-2; size: .; CDR3: CASRVAGGPYEQYF; DNA: TGTGCCAGCAGAGTAGCGGGAGGGCCCTACGAGCAGTACTTC
D: .; J: TRBJ2-7; V: TRBV7-9; size: .; CDR3: CASSFTPKGPYEQYF; DNA: TGTGCCAGCAGCTTTACCCCAAAGGGACCCTACGAGCAGTACTTC
D: TRBD2; J: TRBJ2-7; V: TRBV6-1; size: .; CDR3: CASSLLTSGRANYEQYF; DNA: TGTGCCAGCAGCCTCTTGACTAGCGGGAGGGCCAACTACGAGCAGTACTTC
D: .; J: TRBJ2-5; V: TRBV29-1; size: .; CDR3: CSVATGSWAGPETQYF; DNA: TGCAGCGTTGCGACAGGGTCTTGGGCGGGACCAGAGACCCAGTACTTC
D: .; J: TRBJ1-1; V: TRBV20-1; size: .; CDR3: CSARAPGRASTEAFF; DNA: TGCAGTGCTAGAGCACCAGGGAGGGCGAGCACTGAAGCTTTCTTT
D: .; J: TRBJ2-1; V: TRBV7-9; size: many; CDR3: CASSNPLAFYNEQFF; DNA: TGTGCCAGCAGCAACCCCCTAGCATTCTACAATGAGCAGTTCTTC
D: .; J: TRBJ1-2; V: TRBV7-9; size: many; CDR3: CASSGREDPNYGYTF; DNA: TGTGCCAGCTCCGGCAGGGAGGACCCTAACTATGGCTACACCTTC
D: TRBD2; J: TRBJ2-3; V: TRBV14; size: .; CDR3: CASSRGGGTGDTQYF; DNA: TGTGCCAGCAGCCGTGGCGGGGGAACCGGAGATACGCAGTATTTT
D: .; J: TRBJ1-4; V: TRBV5-1; size: few; CDR3: CASRSGSNEKLFF; DNA: TGCGCCAGCAGAAGCGGCTCTAATGAAAAACTGTTTTTT
D: .; J: TRBJ2-2; V: TRBV9; size: .; CDR3: CASSVVVSANTGELFF; DNA: TGTGCCAGCAGCGTAGTTGTCAGCGCGAACACCGGGGAGCTGTTTTTT
D: .; J: TRBJ2-3; V: TRBV29-1; size: .; CDR3: CSTPSSGRLGSTDTQYF; DNA: TGCAGCACCCCCTCTTCGGGGCGGCTCGGGAGCACAGATACGCAGTATTTT
D: TRBD1; J: TRBJ1-2; V: TRBV11-2; size: .; CDR3: CASSLSPVPGQVDYGYTF; DNA: TGTGCCAGCAGCTTATCCCCCGTCCCGGGACAGGTCGACTATGGCTACACCTTC
D: TRBD1; J: TRBJ2-2; V: TRBV25-1; size: few; CDR3: CASTGQGHSGELFF; DNA: TGTGCCAGCACCGGACAGGGTCATTCTGGGGAGCTGTTTTTT
D: TRBD2; J: TRBJ2-7; V: TRBV3-1; size: many; CDR3: CASASGGPTSYEQYF; DNA: TGTGCCAGTGCTAGCGGGGGCCCAACTTCATACGAGCAGTACTTC
D: .; J: TRBJ1-2; V: TRBV10-3; size: few; CDR3: CAINRVDEMAGYTF; DNA: TGTGCCATCAATCGGGTCGACGAGATGGCTGGCTACACCTTC
D: .; J: TRBJ2-7; V: TRBV3-1; size: many; CDR3: CASSQDPRGRQYF; DNA: TGTGCCAGCAGCCAAGACCCACGGGGCCGGCAGTACTTC